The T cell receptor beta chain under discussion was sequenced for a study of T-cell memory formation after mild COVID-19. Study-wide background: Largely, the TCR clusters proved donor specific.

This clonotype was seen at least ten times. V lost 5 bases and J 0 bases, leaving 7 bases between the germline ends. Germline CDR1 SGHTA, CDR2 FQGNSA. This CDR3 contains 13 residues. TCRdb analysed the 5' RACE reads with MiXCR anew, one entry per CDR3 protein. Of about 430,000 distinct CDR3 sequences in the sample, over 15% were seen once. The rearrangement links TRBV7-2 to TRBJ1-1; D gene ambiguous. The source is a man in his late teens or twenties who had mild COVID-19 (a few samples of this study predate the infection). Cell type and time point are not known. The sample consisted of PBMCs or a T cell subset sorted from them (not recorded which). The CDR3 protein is CASSQSLNTEAFF. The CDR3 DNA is TGTGCCAGCAGCCAGTCCCTGAACACTGAAGCTTTCTTT.